These T cell receptor beta chains were read from a single sample in a study of shared clonotypes between healthy human individuals. Profiling relied on immunoSEQ multiplex PCR, and the TCRdb table lists in-frame clones only, not all of them. This sample has over 2,000,000 clones, with around 95% found just once. Input material: naive CD8+ T cells from PBMCs. These receptors came from a man in his late teens or twenties in good health. Some clones in this sample may be carry-over from other donors' samples. CDR3s include the opening cysteine and the closing phenylalanine or tryptophan. Each record gives: clone size, V gene, D gene, J gene, CDR3 DNA, CDR3 protein. D genes are given only for firm matches. Clone size, where shown, is once, few, many, or a class for clones that have expanded.

abundance: .
v_gene: TRBV7-2
d_gene: .
j_gene: TRBJ2-7
CDR3nt: TGTGCCAGCAGCTTACGCGGAACGGGTGAGCAGTACTTC
CDR3aa: CASSLRGTGEQYF

abundance: .
v_gene: TRBV11-2
d_gene: TRBD2
j_gene: TRBJ2-5
CDR3nt: TGTGCCAGCAGCTTATGGGGGGGAGCGGAGACCCAGTACTTC
CDR3aa: CASSLWGGAETQYF

abundance: .
v_gene: TRBV5-6
d_gene: .
j_gene: TRBJ1-1
CDR3nt: TGTGCCAGCAGCTCGGACCCCCGAGGAGCTTTCTTT
CDR3aa: CASSSDPRGAFF

abundance: .
v_gene: TRBV21-1
d_gene: .
j_gene: TRBJ2-4
CDR3nt: TGTGCCAGCAGCGGGGCCTCCTGCGCCAAAAACATTCAGTACTTC
CDR3aa: CASSGASCAKNIQYF

abundance: .
v_gene: TRBV28
d_gene: .
j_gene: TRBJ2-1
CDR3nt: TGTGCCAGCAGACCGGGGAGGAATTCCTACAATGAGCAGTTCTTC
CDR3aa: CASRPGRNSYNEQFF

abundance: once
v_gene: TRBV29-1
d_gene: .
j_gene: TRBJ1-1
CDR3nt: TGCAGCGTTGCATTTTTGCCGTACATGAACACTGAAGCTTTCTTT
CDR3aa: CSVAFLPYMNTEAFF

abundance: once
v_gene: TRBV29-1
d_gene: TRBD1
j_gene: TRBJ2-1
CDR3nt: TGCAGCGTACAGACAGGGCCAGCCTACAATGAGCAGTTCTTC
CDR3aa: CSVQTGPAYNEQFF

abundance: once
v_gene: TRBV27
d_gene: .
j_gene: TRBJ2-1
CDR3nt: TGTGCCAGCAGTTACGACACGAGCTCCTACAATGAGCAGTTCTTC
CDR3aa: CASSYDTSSYNEQFF

abundance: .
v_gene: TRBV7-3
d_gene: TRBD2
j_gene: TRBJ2-1
CDR3nt: TGTGCCAGCAGCTTACCAGATGGGGGGGACAATGAGCAGTTCTTC
CDR3aa: CASSLPDGGDNEQFF

abundance: .
v_gene: TRBV5-1
d_gene: .
j_gene: TRBJ1-1
CDR3nt: TGCGCCAGCAGCCAGACAATGAACACTGAAGCTTTCTTT
CDR3aa: CASSQTMNTEAFF

abundance: .
v_gene: TRBV19
d_gene: TRBD2
j_gene: TRBJ2-7
CDR3nt: TGTGCCAGTAGCGGGAGGATCACCTACGAGCAGTACTTC
CDR3aa: CASSGRITYEQYF

abundance: .
v_gene: TRBV28
d_gene: .
j_gene: TRBJ1-1
CDR3nt: TGTGCCAGCAGTGTGCAGGGATTGAACACTGAAGCTTTCTTT
CDR3aa: CASSVQGLNTEAFF

abundance: .
v_gene: TRBV5-1
d_gene: .
j_gene: TRBJ1-2
CDR3nt: TGCGCCAGCAGCTTGGTCGGCGAGGTAGACTATGGCTACACCTTC
CDR3aa: CASSLVGEVDYGYTF

abundance: .
v_gene: TRBV7-9
d_gene: .
j_gene: TRBJ2-1
CDR3nt: TGTGCCAGCAGCCCTCGCCAGGGCCCCAATGAGCAGTTCTTC
CDR3aa: CASSPRQGPNEQFF

abundance: .
v_gene: TRBV2
d_gene: .
j_gene: TRBJ2-1
CDR3nt: TGTGCCAGCAGTGGAGTCGGGGACAACGAAAGGAGCTCCTACAATGAGCAGTTCTTC
CDR3aa: CASSGVGDNERSSYNEQFF

abundance: .
v_gene: TRBV6-1
d_gene: .
j_gene: TRBJ2-1
CDR3nt: TGTGCCAGCAGTGAGGTGGGCAGTGTGAATGAGCAGTTCTTC
CDR3aa: CASSEVGSVNEQFF

abundance: .
v_gene: TRBV27
d_gene: .
j_gene: TRBJ2-1
CDR3nt: TGTGCCAGCAGTTTAATGCCCCGCAATGAGCAGTTCTTC
CDR3aa: CASSLMPRNEQFF

abundance: .
v_gene: TRBV28
d_gene: .
j_gene: TRBJ1-1
CDR3nt: TGTGCCAGCAGTTTATGGGAGGGGAACACTGAAGCTTTCTTT
CDR3aa: CASSLWEGNTEAFF

abundance: once
v_gene: TRBV10-3
d_gene: .
j_gene: TRBJ2-7
CDR3nt: TGTGCCATCAGTGAAGTACTAGACCCCGAGCAGTACTTC
CDR3aa: CAISEVLDPEQYF

abundance: once
v_gene: TRBV7-2
d_gene: .
j_gene: TRBJ2-7
CDR3nt: TGTGCCAGCAGCTTAGGGCGCGGGGAGTACGAGCAGTACTTC
CDR3aa: CASSLGRGEYEQYF

abundance: .
v_gene: TRBV11-2
d_gene: .
j_gene: TRBJ2-1
CDR3nt: TGTGCCAGCAGCTTACGAGCTCGGGAGCAGTTCTTC
CDR3aa: CASSLRAREQFF

abundance: .
v_gene: TRBV6-1
d_gene: TRBD1
j_gene: TRBJ2-3
CDR3nt: TGTGCCAGCAGTGGAAACAGGGGGCTGGGGGATACGCAGTATTTT
CDR3aa: CASSGNRGLGDTQYF

abundance: .
v_gene: TRBV7-2
d_gene: TRBD2
j_gene: TRBJ2-1
CDR3nt: TGTGCCAGCAGCTTTAGACTAGCGGGAGCCACGCTATACAATGAGCAGTTCTTC
CDR3aa: CASSFRLAGATLYNEQFF

abundance: .
v_gene: TRBV13
d_gene: .
j_gene: TRBJ2-3
CDR3nt: TGTGCCAGCAGCTTTGGTTACCCACAGGAGTCCCCCACAGATACGCAGTATTTT
CDR3aa: CASSFGYPQESPTDTQYF

abundance: .
v_gene: TRBV27
d_gene: TRBD1
j_gene: TRBJ2-7
CDR3nt: TGTGCCAGCAGTTCCGGGACAGGGTACGAGCAGTACTTC
CDR3aa: CASSSGTGYEQYF

abundance: once
v_gene: TRBV29-1
d_gene: TRBD1
j_gene: TRBJ2-7
CDR3nt: TGCAGCGGGAGGACAGGGCCCTACGAGCAGTACTTC
CDR3aa: CSGRTGPYEQYF

abundance: once
v_gene: TRBV7-8
d_gene: TRBD2
j_gene: TRBJ2-7
CDR3nt: TGTGCCAGCAGGCCCACTAGCGGGAGTATATACGAGCAGTACTTC
CDR3aa: CASRPTSGSIYEQYF

abundance: .
v_gene: TRBV9
d_gene: .
j_gene: TRBJ1-3
CDR3nt: TGTGCCAGCAGCGCCGCGGGGAGCTCTGGAAACACCATATATTTT
CDR3aa: CASSAAGSSGNTIYF

abundance: .
v_gene: TRBV6-1
d_gene: .
j_gene: TRBJ1-5
CDR3nt: TGTGCCAGCAGTGAAGCAGGACATTACCTTAGCAATCAGCCCCAGCATTTT
CDR3aa: CASSEAGHYLSNQPQHF

abundance: .
v_gene: TRBV27
d_gene: .
j_gene: TRBJ2-1
CDR3nt: TGTGCCAGTCAGCCCTCCAGCCTCTCCTACAATGAGCAGTTCTTC
CDR3aa: CASQPSSLSYNEQFF

abundance: .
v_gene: TRBV9
d_gene: .
j_gene: TRBJ1-2
CDR3nt: TGTGCCAGCAGCGCCGCGATTGGGGGCTACACCTTC
CDR3aa: CASSAAIGGYTF

abundance: .
v_gene: TRBV27
d_gene: .
j_gene: TRBJ2-7
CDR3nt: TGTGCCAGCAGTTTACGCAGCAACTACGAGCAGTACTTC
CDR3aa: CASSLRSNYEQYF

abundance: .
v_gene: TRBV6-1
d_gene: .
j_gene: TRBJ1-2
CDR3nt: TGTGCCAGCAGTGAAATCAGGGGCTATAACTATGGCTACACCTTC
CDR3aa: CASSEIRGYNYGYTF

abundance: .
v_gene: TRBV7-2
d_gene: .
j_gene: TRBJ2-7
CDR3nt: TGTGCCAGCAGCTCTCGACATGAACGGGCATACGAGCAGTACTTC
CDR3aa: CASSSRHERAYEQYF

abundance: .
v_gene: TRBV27
d_gene: .
j_gene: TRBJ2-7
CDR3nt: TGTGCCAGCAGTTTATCCGAAACCTACGAGCAGTACTTC
CDR3aa: CASSLSETYEQYF

abundance: .
v_gene: TRBV11-2
d_gene: TRBD2
j_gene: TRBJ2-2
CDR3nt: TGTGCCAGCCCCGGGAGGGCGGGCCCGAACACCGGGGAGCTGTTTTTT
CDR3aa: CASPGRAGPNTGELFF

abundance: .
v_gene: TRBV7-9
d_gene: TRBD1
j_gene: TRBJ1-1
CDR3nt: TGTGCCAGCAGCTTACCGGGACAGGGTAAAACTGAAGCTTTCTTT
CDR3aa: CASSLPGQGKTEAFF

abundance: .
v_gene: TRBV7-9
d_gene: .
j_gene: TRBJ1-1
CDR3nt: TGTGCCAGCAGCTTACCAGGGAGCACTGAAGCTTTCTTT
CDR3aa: CASSLPGSTEAFF

abundance: .
v_gene: TRBV6-6
d_gene: TRBD1
j_gene: TRBJ1-5
CDR3nt: TGTGCCAGCAGTTACTTCCGGGACAGGGGAAATCAGCCCCAGCATTTT
CDR3aa: CASSYFRDRGNQPQHF

abundance: .
v_gene: TRBV7-9
d_gene: .
j_gene: TRBJ2-2
CDR3nt: TGTGCCAGCAGATCACGGACACTCCACACCGGGGAGCTGTTTTTT
CDR3aa: CASRSRTLHTGELFF

abundance: .
v_gene: TRBV6-8
d_gene: .
j_gene: TRBJ2-5
CDR3nt: TGTGCCAGCACCCGGACGCCTATCCCCCCTGTGGAGACCCAGTACTTC
CDR3aa: CASTRTPIPPVETQYF

abundance: .
v_gene: TRBV18
d_gene: TRBD1
j_gene: TRBJ2-1
CDR3nt: TGTGCCAGCTCGTCCGGGACAGGGTCCTACAATGAGCAGTTCTTC
CDR3aa: CASSSGTGSYNEQFF

abundance: .
v_gene: TRBV10-2
d_gene: .
j_gene: TRBJ2-7
CDR3nt: TGCGCCAGCAGTGAGAAGGTTACATGGGACTACGAGCAGTACTTC
CDR3aa: CASSEKVTWDYEQYF

abundance: .
v_gene: TRBV4-3
d_gene: TRBD1
j_gene: TRBJ2-1
CDR3nt: TGCGCCAGCAGCCAATCTCTCCGGGACAGGGGTTTTCATGAGCAGTTCTTC
CDR3aa: CASSQSLRDRGFHEQFF

abundance: .
v_gene: TRBV6-6
d_gene: .
j_gene: TRBJ2-1
CDR3nt: TGTGCCAGCAGTTACTCGGCAGGGGAGGGGAATGAGCAGTTCTTC
CDR3aa: CASSYSAGEGNEQFF

abundance: once
v_gene: TRBV27
d_gene: .
j_gene: TRBJ2-1
CDR3nt: TGTGCCAGCAAATACGGGACCGCCAACAATGAGCAGTTCTTC
CDR3aa: CASKYGTANNEQFF

abundance: .
v_gene: TRBV2
d_gene: TRBD2
j_gene: TRBJ2-2
CDR3nt: TGTGCCAGCAACCGGCCGGGGGGCACCGGGGAGCTGTTTTTT
CDR3aa: CASNRPGGTGELFF

abundance: once
v_gene: TRBV9
d_gene: .
j_gene: TRBJ2-3
CDR3nt: TGTGCCAGCAGCCCCCACGGGGGCTCCACAGATACGCAGTATTTT
CDR3aa: CASSPHGGSTDTQYF

abundance: few
v_gene: TRBV4-3
d_gene: .
j_gene: TRBJ1-1
CDR3nt: TGCGCCAGCAGCCAGGAGTCGGGAGCGAGCACTGAAGCTTTCTTT
CDR3aa: CASSQESGASTEAFF

abundance: once
v_gene: TRBV27
d_gene: .
j_gene: TRBJ2-2
CDR3nt: TGTGCCAGCAGTCCCACAGGGACGAACACCGGGGAGCTGTTTTTT
CDR3aa: CASSPTGTNTGELFF

abundance: .
v_gene: TRBV11-3
d_gene: .
j_gene: TRBJ2-7
CDR3nt: TGTGCCAGCTCCCCGCCCGGACTCCACTCCTACGAGCAGTACTTC
CDR3aa: CASSPPGLHSYEQYF

abundance: .
v_gene: TRBV29-1
d_gene: TRBD1
j_gene: TRBJ1-3
CDR3nt: TGCAGCGTTGAAGATCGGGACAGGTCCCGCTCTGGAAACACCATATATTTT
CDR3aa: CSVEDRDRSRSGNTIYF

abundance: .
v_gene: TRBV19
d_gene: TRBD1
j_gene: TRBJ1-2
CDR3nt: TGTGCCAGTAGTAGGGGACAGGGGGCGGATGGCTACACCTTC
CDR3aa: CASSRGQGADGYTF

abundance: .
v_gene: TRBV23-1
d_gene: .
j_gene: TRBJ2-4
CDR3nt: TGCGCCAGCAGTCAAGGGAGGGGGCCTGGGGCCAAAAACATTCAGTACTTC
CDR3aa: CASSQGRGPGAKNIQYF

abundance: .
v_gene: TRBV28
d_gene: TRBD2
j_gene: TRBJ2-1
CDR3nt: TGTGCCAGCCGGCTAGCGGGAGAGTCGAATGAGCAGTTCTTC
CDR3aa: CASRLAGESNEQFF